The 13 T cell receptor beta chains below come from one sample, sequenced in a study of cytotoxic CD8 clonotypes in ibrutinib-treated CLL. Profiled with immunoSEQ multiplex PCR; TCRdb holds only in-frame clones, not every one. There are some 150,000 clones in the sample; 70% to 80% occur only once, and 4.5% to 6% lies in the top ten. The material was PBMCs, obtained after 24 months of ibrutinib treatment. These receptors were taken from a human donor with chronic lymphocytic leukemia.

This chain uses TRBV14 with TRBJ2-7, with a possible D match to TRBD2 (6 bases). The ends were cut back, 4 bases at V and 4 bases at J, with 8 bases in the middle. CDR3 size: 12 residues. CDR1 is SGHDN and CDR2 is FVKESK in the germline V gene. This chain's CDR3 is CASSRTIYEQYF. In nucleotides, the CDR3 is TGTGCCAGCAGCCGGACTATTTACGAGCAGTACTTC.

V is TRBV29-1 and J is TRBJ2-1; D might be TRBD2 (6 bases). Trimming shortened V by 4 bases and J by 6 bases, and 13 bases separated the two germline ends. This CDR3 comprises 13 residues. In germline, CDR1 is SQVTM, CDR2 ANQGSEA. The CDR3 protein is CSVGAGLGNEQFF. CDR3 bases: TGCAGCGTTGGTGCGGGACTGGGCAATGAGCAGTTCTTC.

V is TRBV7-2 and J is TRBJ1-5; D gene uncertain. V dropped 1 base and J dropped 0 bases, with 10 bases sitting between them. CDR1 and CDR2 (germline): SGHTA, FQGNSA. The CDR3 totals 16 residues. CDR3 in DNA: TGTGCCAGCAGCTTAGTCGGCGGGTATAGCAATCAGCCCCAGCATTTT. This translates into CASSLVGGYSNQPQHF.

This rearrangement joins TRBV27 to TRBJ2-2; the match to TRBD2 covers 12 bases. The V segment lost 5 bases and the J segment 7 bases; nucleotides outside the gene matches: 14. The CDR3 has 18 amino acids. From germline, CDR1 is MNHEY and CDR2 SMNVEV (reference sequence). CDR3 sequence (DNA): TGTGCCAGCAGTCCCCCAAATCTAGCGGGGGGGCCGTTCGGGGAGCTGTTTTTT. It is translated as CASSPPNLAGGPFGELFF.

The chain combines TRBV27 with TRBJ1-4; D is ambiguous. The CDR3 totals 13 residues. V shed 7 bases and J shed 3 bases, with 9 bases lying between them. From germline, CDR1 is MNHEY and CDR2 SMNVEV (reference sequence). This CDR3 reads CASKNPPNEKLFF. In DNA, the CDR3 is TGTGCCAGCAAAAACCCCCCTAATGAAAAACTGTTTTTT.

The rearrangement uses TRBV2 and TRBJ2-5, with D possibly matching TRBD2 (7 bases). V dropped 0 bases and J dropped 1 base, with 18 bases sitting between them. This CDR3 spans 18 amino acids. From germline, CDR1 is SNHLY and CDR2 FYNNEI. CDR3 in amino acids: CASSEAGQGRGAQETQYF. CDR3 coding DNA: TGTGCCAGCAGTGAAGCCGGGCAGGGGAGGGGAGCCCAAGAGACCCAGTACTTC.

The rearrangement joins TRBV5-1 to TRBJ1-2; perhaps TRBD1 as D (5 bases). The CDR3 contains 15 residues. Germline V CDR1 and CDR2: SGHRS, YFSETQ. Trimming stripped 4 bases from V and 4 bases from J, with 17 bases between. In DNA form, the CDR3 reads TGCGCCAGCAGCCTATATGGGGGGGAAAGCTATGGCTACACCTTC. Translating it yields CASSLYGGESYGYTF.

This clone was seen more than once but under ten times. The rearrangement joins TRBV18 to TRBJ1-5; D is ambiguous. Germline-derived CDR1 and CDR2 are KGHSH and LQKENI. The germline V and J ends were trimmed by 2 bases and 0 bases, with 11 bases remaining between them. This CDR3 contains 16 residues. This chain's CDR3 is CASSPSGAYSNQPQHF. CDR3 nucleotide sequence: TGTGCCAGCTCACCATCGGGTGCCTATAGCAATCAGCCCCAGCATTTT.

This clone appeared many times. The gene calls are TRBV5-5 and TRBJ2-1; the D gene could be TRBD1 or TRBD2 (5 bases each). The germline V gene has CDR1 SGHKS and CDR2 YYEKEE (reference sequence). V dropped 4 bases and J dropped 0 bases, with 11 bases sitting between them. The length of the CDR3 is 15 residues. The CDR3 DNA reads TGTGCCAGCAGCAGGGACGGTGACTCCTACAATGAGCAGTTCTTC. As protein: CASSRDGDSYNEQFF.

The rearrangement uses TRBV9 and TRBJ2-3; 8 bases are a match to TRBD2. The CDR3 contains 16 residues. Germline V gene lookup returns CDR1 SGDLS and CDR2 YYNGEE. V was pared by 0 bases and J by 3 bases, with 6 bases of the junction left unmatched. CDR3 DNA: TGTGCCAGCAGCGTAGTTTATGCGGGAGGAACAGATACGCAGTATTTT. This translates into CASSVVYAGGTDTQYF.

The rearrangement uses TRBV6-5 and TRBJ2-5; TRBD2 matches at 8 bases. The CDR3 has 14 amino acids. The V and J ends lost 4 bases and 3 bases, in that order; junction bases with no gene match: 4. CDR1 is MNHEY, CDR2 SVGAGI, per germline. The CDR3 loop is CASSFSGTKETQYF. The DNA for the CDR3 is TGTGCCAGCAGTTTTAGCGGGACTAAAGAGACCCAGTACTTC.

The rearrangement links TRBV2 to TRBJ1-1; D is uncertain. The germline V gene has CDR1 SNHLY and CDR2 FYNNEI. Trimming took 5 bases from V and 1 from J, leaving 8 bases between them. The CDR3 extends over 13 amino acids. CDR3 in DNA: TGTGCCAGCAGTTCGTTGGAGAACACTGAAGCTTTCTTT. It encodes CASSSLENTEAFF.

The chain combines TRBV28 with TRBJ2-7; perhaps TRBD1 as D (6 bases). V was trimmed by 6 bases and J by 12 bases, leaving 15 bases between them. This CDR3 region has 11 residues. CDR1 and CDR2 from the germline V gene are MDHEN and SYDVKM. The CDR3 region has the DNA TGTGCCAGCAGCCGAACTCAGGGGCGGTACTTC. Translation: CASSRTQGRYF. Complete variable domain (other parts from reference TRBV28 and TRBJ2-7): DVKVTQSSRYLVKRTGEKVFLECVQDMDHENMFWYRQDPGLGLRLIYFSYDVKMKEKGDIPEGYSVSREKKERFSLILESASTNQTSMYLCASSRTQGRYFGPGTRLTVT.